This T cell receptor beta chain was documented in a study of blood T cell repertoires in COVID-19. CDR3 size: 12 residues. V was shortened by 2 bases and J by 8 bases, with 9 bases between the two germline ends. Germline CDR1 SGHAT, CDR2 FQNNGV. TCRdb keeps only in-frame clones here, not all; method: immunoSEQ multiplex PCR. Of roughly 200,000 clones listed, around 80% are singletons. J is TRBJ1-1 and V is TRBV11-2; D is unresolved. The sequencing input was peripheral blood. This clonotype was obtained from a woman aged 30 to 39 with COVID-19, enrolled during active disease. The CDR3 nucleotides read TGTGCCAGCAGCTTATACAGCAGAGAAGCTTTCTTT. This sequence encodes CASSLYSREAFF. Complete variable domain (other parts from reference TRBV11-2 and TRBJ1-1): EAGVAQSPRYKIIEKRQSVAFWCNPISGHATLYWYQQILGQGPKLLIQFQNNGVVDDSQLPKDRFSAERLKGVDSTLKIQPAKLEDSAVYLCASSLYSREAFFGQGTRLTVV.